This T cell receptor (beta chain) originates from a study of technical replicates of blood from several donors. Repertoires were generated with immunoSEQ multiplex PCR, while TCRdb's copy carries only in-frame clones and drops some. The sample comprises around 72,000 clones, about nine tenths of which are singletons, and about 0.36% rests with the top ten. Germline CDR1 KGHSH, CDR2 LQKENI. The CDR3 spans 15 residues. J gave up 4 bases and V 3 bases, and 7 bases lay outside the gene matches. This clonotype originated in a human donor in good health. Some clones in this sample may be carry-over from other donors' samples. V and J are TRBV18 and TRBJ2-7; TRBD1 agrees at 9 bases. Sequencing was carried out using T cells isolated from PBMCs. CDR3 DNA sequence: TGTGCCAGCTCACCCCGAGGGACAGGGAGGTACGAGCAGTACTTC. Translating gives CASSPRGTGRYEQYF.